This TCR beta chain was documented in a study of CD8+ T cells in alopecia areata. V was pared by 5 bases and J by 1 base, with 4 bases of the junction left unmatched. This CDR3 is built from 14 residues. CDR1 is MNHEY and CDR2 is SMNVEV in the germline V gene (reference sequence). This clone has a handful of counts. Antigen specificity is unknown. Study-level results: Researchers reported that TCR sharing among patients proved less clear than in mice, possibly HLA-linked.

CD4+ and CD8+ T cells were sorted from PBMCs stained for CD3, CD4 and CD8. cDNA prepared by RNA extraction and subsequent reverse transcription served as the template for sequencing. Using immunoSEQ multiplex PCR, the repertoire was profiled, and TCRdb retains in-frame clones only, with some absent. The data hold more than 95,000 clones, with approximately 60% observed a single time. Sequencing used CD4+ T cells sorted from blood. The sequence came from a human donor in good health. The rearrangement joins TRBV27 to TRBJ1-2, with 7 bases fitting TRBD1. CDR3 loop: CASSHGDSNYGYTF. CDR3 bases: TGTGCCAGCAGTCACGGGGACAGTAACTATGGCTACACCTTC.